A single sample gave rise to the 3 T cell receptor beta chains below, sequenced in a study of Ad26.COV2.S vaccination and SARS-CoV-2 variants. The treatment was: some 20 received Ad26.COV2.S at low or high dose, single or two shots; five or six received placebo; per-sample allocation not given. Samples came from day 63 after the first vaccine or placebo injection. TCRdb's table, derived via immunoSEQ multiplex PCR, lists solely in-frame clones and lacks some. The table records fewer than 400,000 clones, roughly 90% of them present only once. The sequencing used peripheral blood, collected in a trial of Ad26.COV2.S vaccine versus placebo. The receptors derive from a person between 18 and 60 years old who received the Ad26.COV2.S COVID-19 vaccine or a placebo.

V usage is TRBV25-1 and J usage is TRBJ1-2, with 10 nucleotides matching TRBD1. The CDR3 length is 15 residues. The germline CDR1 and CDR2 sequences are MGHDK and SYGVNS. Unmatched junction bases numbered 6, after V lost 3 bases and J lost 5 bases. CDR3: CASSDSDRGKYGYTF. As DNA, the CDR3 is TGTGCCAGCAGTGACTCGGACAGGGGGAAATATGGCTACACCTTC.

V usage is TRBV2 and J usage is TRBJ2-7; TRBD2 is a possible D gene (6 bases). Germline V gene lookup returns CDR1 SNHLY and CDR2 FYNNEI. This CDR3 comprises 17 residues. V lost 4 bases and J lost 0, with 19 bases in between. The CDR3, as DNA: TGTGCCAGCAGTGTAGCCGCCCGGCGGGACTTCTCCTACGAGCAGTACGTC. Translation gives CASSVAARRDFSYEQYV.

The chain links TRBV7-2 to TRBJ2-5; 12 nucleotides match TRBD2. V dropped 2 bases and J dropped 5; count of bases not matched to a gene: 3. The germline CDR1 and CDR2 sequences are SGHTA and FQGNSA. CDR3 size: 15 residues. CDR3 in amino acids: CASSLRTSGEETQYF. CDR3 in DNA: TGTGCCAGCAGCTTACGGACTAGCGGGGAGGAGACCCAGTACTTC.